The 27 T cell receptor beta chains below come from one sample, sequenced in a study of T-cell reconstitution after alpha-beta-depleted transplantation in children. The library targeted TCRbeta and was prepared with unique molecular identifiers. TCRdb re-called the PCR reads with MiXCR, one entry per CDR3 protein. The profile shows 190,000 or so distinct CDR3 sequences, over 5.5% of them singletons. Here the sequenced sample was PBMCs from the stem cell graft donor, taken from the stem cell graft. These TCRs come from a human donor who donated a stem cell graft to a child with Wiskott-Aldrich syndrome.

As concerns this clonotype: At one end the junction does not follow the germline gene, possibly because of a read error. This rearrangement joins TRBV12-3 or TRBV12-4 to TRBJ1-4; D gene unclear. CDR3 length equals 14 residues. In nucleotides, the CDR3 is TGTGCCAGCAGTTTAGGGGGTAAAAATGAAAGACTGTTTTTT. Protein product: CASSLGGKNERLFF.

The genes are TRBV7-8 and TRBJ1-5, with 9 bases aligning to TRBD1. After removal of 4 bases from V and 4 bases from J, the junction contained 5 bases not matched to a gene. Germline CDR1 and CDR2: SGHVS and FQNEAQ. The CDR3 length is 15 residues. Here the CDR3 DNA reads TGTGCCAGCAGCTCCGGGACAGGGTTTAATCAGCCCCAGCATTTT. It is translated as CASSSGTGFNQPQHF.

This clonotype was recorded at least ten times. This chain uses TRBV9 with TRBJ2-7, with 7 bases identical to TRBD2. This CDR3 contains 14 residues. CDR1 is SGDLS, CDR2 YYNGEE, per germline. Trimming took 0 bases from V and 4 from J; bases not matched to a gene: 4. This CDR3 is CASSVEGLGYEQYF. The CDR3, as DNA: TGTGCCAGCAGCGTAGAAGGACTAGGGTACGAGCAGTACTTC.

This clonotype was counted ten times or more. This chain uses TRBV7-2 with TRBJ2-5; the match to TRBD1 covers 9 bases. Germline lookup yields CDR1 SGHTA and CDR2 FQGNSA. The CDR3 loop spans 15 amino acids. Trimming removed 4 bases from V and 1 base from J; junction bases left unmatched: 4. The CDR3 loop is CASSSRTGAQETQYF. DNA of the CDR3: TGTGCCAGCAGCTCCAGGACAGGGGCCCAAGAGACCCAGTACTTC.

The sample holds many counts of this clonotype. This chain connects TRBV2 to TRBJ2-1; no definite D call. V was pared by 4 bases and J by 6 bases, with 4 bases between. The CDR3 has 11 amino acids. Germline V CDR1 and CDR2: SNHLY, FYNNEI. Written as DNA, the CDR3 is TGTGCCAGCAGTGGGACCAATGAGCAGTTCTTC. Residues: CASSGTNEQFF.

This clonotype was observed many times. The chain is built from TRBV7-9 and TRBJ1-2; 7 bases map to TRBD1. V lost 2 bases to trimming and J lost 0 bases; unmatched junction nucleotides: 3. Germline CDR1 SEHNR, CDR2 FQNEAQ (reference sequence). The CDR3 covers 15 residues. CDR3 in amino acids: CASSLHGTANYGYTF. DNA for the CDR3: TGTGCCAGCAGCTTACACGGGACAGCTAACTATGGCTACACCTTC.

This chain uses TRBV5-1 with TRBJ2-1, with D possibly being TRBD2 (5 bases). Per the germline V gene, CDR1 is SGHRS and CDR2 is YFSETQ. Trimming removed 0 bases at V and 2 bases at J, with 9 bases between. The CDR3 covers 15 residues. The CDR3 DNA sequence: TGCGCCAGCAGCTTGGTTCGGGGTCCCTACAATGAGCAGTTCTTC. Its translation is CASSLVRGPYNEQFF.

This clonotype was detected only a few times. The DNA of the CDR3 is TGTGCCAGCAGTGTGTACAGGCTCTATGAGCAGTTCTTC. Amino acid sequence: CASSVYRLYEQFF. The genes are TRBV2 and TRBJ2-1; tentative D call: TRBD1 (5 bases). The CDR3 is 13 amino acids. CDR1 and CDR2 from the germline V gene are SNHLY and FYNNEI. V lost 4 bases and J 8 bases, leaving 12 bases between the germline ends.

This clonotype has ten or more counts. CDR3 protein: CSVEGNSGKSYEQYF. DNA of the CDR3: TGCAGCGTTGAAGGGAATAGCGGAAAGAGCTACGAGCAGTACTTC. This chain links TRBV29-1 with TRBJ2-7; D is perhaps TRBD2 (6 bases). Trimming removed 1 base at V and 3 bases at J, with 16 bases between. Germline V CDR1 and CDR2: SQVTM, ANQGSEA. This CDR3 is built from 15 residues.

This clonotype came up many times. The chain carries TRBV7-2 and TRBJ2-7, with D possibly called TRBD1 or TRBD2 (5 bases each). Per the germline V gene, CDR1 is SGHTA and CDR2 is FQGNSA. CDR3 length: 14 residues. V lost 5 bases and J lost 0, with 11 bases in between. The CDR3: CASSLRDVSYEQYF. As DNA, the CDR3 is TGTGCCAGCAGCCTGAGGGACGTCTCCTACGAGCAGTACTTC.

This clonotype was counted at least ten times. The chain is built from TRBV6-5 and TRBJ2-5; TRBD1 is a possible D gene (6 bases). Germline CDR1 MNHEY, CDR2 SVGAGI. Trimming took 6 bases from V and 4 from J, leaving 18 bases between them. The CDR3 covers 15 residues. CDR3 DNA sequence: TGTGCCAGCAGAACTAAACGGCGAGGGGGAGAGACCCAGTACTTC. Its translation: CASRTKRRGGETQYF.

This clonotype was recorded many times. V usage is TRBV6-5 and J usage is TRBJ1-2; D is possibly TRBD1 (5 bases). The germline CDR1 and CDR2 sequences are MNHEY and SVGAGI. The CDR3 sequence is 14 residues long. V dropped 2 bases and J dropped 7 bases, with 14 bases sitting between them. This chain's CDR3 is CASSYGRQLVGYTF. The CDR3 DNA reads as TGTGCCAGCAGTTACGGAAGACAGCTTGTTGGCTACACCTTC.

This clonotype was detected many times. V and J are TRBV5-8 and TRBJ1-2, with TRBD1 matching 7 bases. Unmatched junction bases numbered 11, after V lost 4 bases and J lost 2 bases. The CDR3 is made up of 16 amino acids. Per the germline V gene, CDR1 is SGHTS and CDR2 is YDEGEE. CDR3 nucleotides: TGTGCCAGCAGCACCTACCCGGACAGGCAGAACTATGGCTACACCTTC. This translates into CASSTYPDRQNYGYTF.

This clonotype was detected many times. The V call is TRBV10-3, the J call TRBJ2-3; 8 bases fit TRBD2. Germline values: CDR1 ENHRY, CDR2 SYGVKD. The CDR3 contains 13 residues. Trimming at V came to 5 bases and at J to 3 bases, leaving 1 base not matched to a gene. Here the CDR3 DNA reads TGTGCCATCAGTAGCGGGGGAACAGATACGCAGTATTTT. Amino acid sequence: CAISSGGTDTQYF.

This clonotype turned up a few times. The chain links TRBV20-1 to TRBJ1-5, with TRBD1 as a possible D gene (6 bases). The CDR3 length is 15 residues. V lost 3 bases, J lost 3 bases, and 15 bases lay in between. Looked up from germline, CDR1 is DFQATT and CDR2 is SNEGSKA (reference sequence). DNA for the CDR3: TGCAGTGCTAGCAGGGGTATGAGCCTCAATCAGCCCCAGCATTTT. This encodes CSASRGMSLNQPQHF.

This clonotype was detected a few times. The V gene is TRBV20-1, the J gene TRBJ1-5, with D unresolved. The germline CDR1 and CDR2 sequences are DFQATT and SNEGSKA (reference sequence). Trimming pared 0 bases from V and 2 bases from J, leaving 8 bases between. The CDR3 extends over 14 amino acids. CDR3 amino acids: CSARDRIGNQPQHF. The CDR3 DNA reads TGCAGTGCTAGAGACAGGATCGGCAATCAGCCCCAGCATTTT.

This clonotype was observed many times. This chain uses TRBV29-1 with TRBJ2-7; D unclear. Germline CDR1 SQVTM, CDR2 ANQGSEA. This CDR3 spans 11 amino acids. The V and J ends lost 7 bases and 4 bases respectively, with 11 bases between them. CDR3 DNA sequence: TGCAGCGCAACTTCGATGTACGAGCAGTACTTC. It codes for CSATSMYEQYF.

This clonotype occurred many times. The chain employs TRBV30 and TRBJ1-1; D is undetermined. The CDR3 has 13 residues. Germline CDR1 reads GTSNPN; CDR2 reads SVGIG (reference sequence). V was cut by 3 bases and J by 0 bases, with 8 bases left in between. The CDR3 DNA reads as TGTGCCTGGAGGCGGGCTATGAACACTGAAGCTTTCTTT. It translates to CAWRRAMNTEAFF.

This clonotype has ten or more counts. The V and J genes are TRBV29-1 and TRBJ2-3; possible D gene TRBD2, 5 bases. Trimming took off 3 bases at V and 4 bases at J, with 14 bases between the two ends. This CDR3 region has 14 residues. Per germline, CDR1 SQVTM and CDR2 ANQGSEA. The DNA of the CDR3 is TGCAGCGTTGAGATTGAGGACTCTGCAGATACGCAGTATTTT. This encodes CSVEIEDSADTQYF.

This clonotype was picked up a small number of times. The chain uses TRBV12-3 or TRBV12-4 and TRBJ2-7; tentatively, D is TRBD1 (5 bases). V lost 7 bases and J 8 bases, leaving 12 bases between the germline ends. This CDR3 has 11 residues. The chain's CDR3 is CASTSSGQQYF. DNA of the CDR3: TGTGCCAGCACCTCCTCAGGGCAGCAGTACTTC.

At least ten counts were recorded for this clonotype. The V call is TRBV5-1, the J call TRBJ1-6; 7 bases agree with TRBD1. Losses at the gene ends were 4 bases for V and 7 bases for J; bases not matched to a gene: 5. Germline lookup yields CDR1 SGHRS and CDR2 YFSETQ. The CDR3 has 14 residues. The CDR3 DNA sequence: TGCGCCAGCAGCCCAGGGACAGCGAATTCACCCCTCCACTTT. Residues: CASSPGTANSPLHF. Variable domain in full (rest from reference TRBV5-1 and TRBJ1-6): KAGVTQTPRYLIKTRGQQVTLSCSPISGHRSVSWYQQTPGQGLQFLFEYFSETQRNKGNFPGRFSGRQFSNSRSEMNVSTLELGDSALYLCASSPGTANSPLHFGNGTRLTVT.

This clonotype was detected ten times or more. The J gene is TRBJ2-7, the V gene TRBV29-1; possible D gene TRBD1, 6 bases. Germline V CDR1 and CDR2: SQVTM, ANQGSEA. Trimming shortened V by 4 bases and J by 3 bases, and 13 bases separated the two germline ends. The CDR3 runs 13 residues. The CDR3: CSVVARTDYEQYF. For the CDR3, the DNA is TGCAGCGTTGTAGCCAGGACAGACTACGAGCAGTACTTC.

The chain has TRBV21-1 and TRBJ1-1; whether TRBD1, the table's D call, matches the DNA was not checked. TRBV21-1 constitutes a pseudogene. This CDR3 is 8 amino acids long. Here the CDR3 DNA reads TGTGCCAGCAGCAGCCCCGTCTTT. Translated, it gives CASSSPVF.

This chain connects TRBV7-9 to TRBJ2-5, with D possibly matching TRBD2 (5 bases). Germline V gene sequence: CDR1 SEHNR, CDR2 FQNEAQ (reference sequence). There are 13 residues in the CDR3. Trimming removed 5 bases at V and 5 bases at J, with 12 bases between. This CDR3 is CASSPRVVETQYF. The CDR3 nucleotides read TGTGCCAGCAGCCCGAGGGTGGTGGAGACCCAGTACTTC. The complete variable domain, with remaining parts taken from reference TRBV7-9 and TRBJ2-5, reads DTGVSQNPRHKITKRGQNVTFRCDPISEHNRLYWYRQTLGQGPEFLTYFQNEAQLEKSRLLSDRFSAERPKGSFSTLEIQRTEQGDSAMYLCASSPRVVETQYFGPGTRLLVL.

This clonotype occurred many times. The rearrangement uses TRBV29-1 and TRBJ2-1; D is unresolved. CDR1 and CDR2 from the germline V gene are SQVTM and ANQGSEA. The CDR3 is made up of 12 amino acids. Trimming cost V 1 base and J 7 bases, with 8 bases left between them. CDR3 protein: CSVEVVPNEQFF. In nucleotides, the CDR3 is TGCAGCGTTGAAGTGGTCCCTAATGAGCAGTTCTTC.

This clonotype has a count of ten or more. The V gene is TRBV6-1, the J gene TRBJ2-7; no clear D gene. Trimming took 4 bases from V and 6 from J, leaving 13 bases between them. The CDR3 consists of 13 residues. Germline V gene lookup returns CDR1 MNHNS and CDR2 SASEGT. The CDR3 DNA reads as TGTGCCAGCAGTGGTGGGGTCGTAGCCGAGCAGTACTTC. This codes for CASSGGVVAEQYF.

The genes are TRBV2 and TRBJ1-1; D is uncertain. CDR3 length: 12 residues. CDR1 is SNHLY and CDR2 is FYNNEI in the germline V gene. V was pared by 6 bases and J by 12 bases, with 17 bases between. The CDR3 sequence: CASSTTARLTFF. CDR3 in DNA: TGTGCCAGCAGCACCACGGCCCGGTTAACTTTCTTT.